A selection of T cell receptor beta chains follows, all from one sample in a study of CD8 T cells in Susac syndrome. Using its own MiXCR run on the immunoSEQ multiplex PCR reads, TCRdb lists one record per CDR3 protein. The sample carries tens of thousands of distinct CDR3 sequences, roughly 95% recorded once. Sequenced material: CD8+ T cells from PBMCs. These receptors were obtained from a human donor with Susac syndrome. Both conserved end residues are part of each CDR3. Fields, in order: clone size, D gene, V gene, J gene, CDR3 protein, CDR3 DNA. D genes are given only for firm matches. Expanded clones are given a class, and other clones once, few, many or no size at all.

.	.	TRBV7-2	TRBJ1-5	CASSPSTNQPQHF	TGTGCCAGCAGCCCCAGTACAAATCAGCCCCAGCATTTT
once	TRBD2	TRBV6-5	TRBJ2-1	CASSKRGDYNEQFF	TGTGCCAGCAGCAAACGGGGGGACTACAATGAGCAGTTCTTC
.	.	TRBV6-5	TRBJ1-6	CASSTSGYNSPLHF	TGTGCCAGCAGTACCTCAGGGTATAATTCACCCCTCCACTTT
.	.	TRBV15	TRBJ1-1	CATSREGGGTEAFF	TGTGCCACCAGCAGAGAGGGTGGGGGGACTGAAGCTTTCTTT
.	TRBD1	TRBV18	TRBJ2-3	CASSQDRVADTQYF	TGTGCCAGCTCACAGGACAGGGTAGCAGATACGCAGTATTTT
.	.	TRBV4-3	TRBJ1-2	CASSQVGGRSYGYTF	TGCGCCAGCAGCCAAGTGGGAGGGCGGAGCTATGGCTACACCTTC
.	.	TRBV20-1	TRBJ1-5	CSALRAGGNQPQHF	TGCAGTGCTCTGAGGGCAGGGGGCAATCAGCCCCAGCATTTT
few	TRBD1	TRBV18	TRBJ2-7	CASSPGTGVYEQYF	TGTGCCAGCTCACCAGGGACAGGGGTCTACGAGCAGTACTTC
.	.	TRBV19	TRBJ1-1	CASSMRELNTEAFF	TGTGCCAGTAGTATGAGGGAATTGAACACTGAAGCTTTCTTT
.	TRBD1	TRBV4-3	TRBJ2-5	CASSRDRAGETQYF	TGCGCCAGCAGCCGGGACAGGGCGGGAGAGACCCAGTACTTC
.	.	TRBV29-1	TRBJ1-2	CSAEDRARKNYGYTF	TGCAGCGCGGAGGACCGTGCCCGAAAGAACTATGGCTACACCTTC
.	.	TRBV20-1	TRBJ2-6	CSARKVPFSGANVLTF	TGCAGTGCTAGAAAAGTCCCTTTCTCTGGGGCCAACGTCCTGACTTTC
.	TRBD1	TRBV2	TRBJ1-2	CASSGDRAGYTF	TGTGCCAGCAGTGGGGACAGGGCTGGCTACACCTTC
.	.	TRBV7-9	TRBJ2-2	CANGNGPGELFF	TGTGCCAACGGTAACGGCCCCGGGGAGCTGTTTTTT
once	TRBD1	TRBV30	TRBJ1-4	CAWTDDRGLEKLFF	TGTGCCTGGACAGACGACAGGGGGCTTGAAAAACTGTTTTTT
.	.	TRBV20-1	TRBJ2-7	CSATRWGQGMYEQYF	TGCAGTGCTACCCGGTGGGGCCAGGGGATGTACGAGCAGTACTTC
.	.	TRBV4-3	TRBJ2-7	CASSQEPGSYEQYF	TGCGCCAGCAGCCAAGAACCAGGGAGCTACGAGCAGTACTTC
.	TRBD1	TRBV20-1	TRBJ1-2	CSAIGQGEGYTF	TGCAGTGCTATTGGACAGGGGGAAGGCTACACCTTC
.	.	TRBV5-6	TRBJ2-3	CASSLGLGTDTQYF	TGTGCCAGCAGCTTGGGGCTAGGCACAGATACGCAGTATTTT
.	TRBD1	TRBV20-1	TRBJ2-5	CSALDRGSQETQYF	TGCAGTGCTCTGGACAGGGGCTCCCAAGAGACCCAGTACTTC
once	.	TRBV12-3/TRBV12-4	TRBJ1-5	CASSLGQGRSGQPQHF	TGTGCCAGCAGTTTGGGGCAGGGGAGGTCCGGGCAGCCCCAGCATTTT
.	.	TRBV2	TRBJ1-6	CASRTDYNSPLHF	TGTGCCAGCAGGACAGATTATAATTCACCCCTCCACTTT
.	TRBD1	TRBV29-1	TRBJ1-2	CSAEGDRDANYGYTF	TGCAGCGCCGAGGGAGACAGGGATGCTAACTATGGCTACACCTTC
.	.	TRBV12-3/TRBV12-4	TRBJ1-1	CASSLGGETEAFF	TGTGCCAGCAGTTTAGGGGGAGAGACTGAAGCTTTCTTT
.	TRBD1	TRBV5-1	TRBJ2-1	CASSPETGDREQFF	TGCGCCAGCAGCCCGGAGACAGGGGATCGTGAGCAGTTCTTC
medium-sized	.	TRBV7-3	TRBJ2-1	CASSLDPRVPYNEQFF	TGTGCCAGCAGCTTAGACCCCAGGGTACCCTACAATGAGCAGTTCTTC
.	.	TRBV12-3/TRBV12-4	TRBJ2-3	CASSLLRGRGGDTQYF	TGTGCCAGCAGTTTACTTCGGGGAAGGGGGGGAGATACGCAGTATTTT
.	.	TRBV2	TRBJ2-7	CASVGRKYEQYF	TGTGCCAGCGTCGGCAGAAAGTACGAGCAGTACTTC
.	.	TRBV24-1	TRBJ2-1	CATSEIGSAEQFF	TGTGCCACCAGTGAAATCGGGTCGGCCGAGCAGTTCTTC
.	.	TRBV6-5	TRBJ1-5	CASRRSGRNQPQHF	TGTGCCAGCAGAAGATCAGGTCGTAATCAGCCCCAGCATTTT
.	.	TRBV24-1	TRBJ1-6	CATSPGWASPLHF	TGTGCCACCAGTCCAGGGTGGGCTTCACCCCTCCACTTT
.	.	TRBV20-1	TRBJ1-5	CSARDRGEQPQHF	TGCAGTGCTAGAGATCGGGGGGAACAGCCCCAGCATTTT
.	TRBD1	TRBV20-1	TRBJ1-6	CSASGDRGDNSPLHF	TGCAGTGCTAGCGGGGACAGGGGCGATAATTCACCCCTCCACTTT
.	.	TRBV29-1	TRBJ1-1	CSAVLLMNTEAFF	TGCAGCGCGGTCCTCCTTATGAACACTGAAGCTTTCTTT
.	TRBD1	TRBV29-1	TRBJ1-1	CSVKTGGNTEAFF	TGCAGCGTCAAGACAGGGGGGAACACTGAAGCTTTCTTT
.	.	TRBV9	TRBJ1-1	CASSVVTGSTEAFF	TGTGCCAGCAGCGTAGTAACAGGGTCCACTGAAGCTTTCTTT
.	.	TRBV6-2/TRBV6-3	TRBJ2-5	CASRRQHLSGRETQYF	TGTGCCAGCAGACGACAGCACCTCTCAGGGAGGGAGACCCAGTACTTC
once	.	TRBV4-2	TRBJ1-1	CASSQVARGNTEAFF	TGTGCCAGCAGCCAAGTTGCCAGGGGGAACACTGAAGCTTTCTTT
.	.	TRBV4-3	TRBJ2-7	CASSPTFSYYEQYF	TGCGCCAGCAGCCCGACATTTTCCTACTACGAGCAGTACTTC
once	.	TRBV19	TRBJ1-1	CASTAYGQREAFF	TGTGCCAGTACCGCTTACGGGCAGAGAGAAGCTTTCTTT
once	TRBD1	TRBV18	TRBJ2-5	CASSLSPGQRQETQYF	TGTGCCAGCTCCCTATCTCCGGGACAGCGACAAGAGACCCAGTACTTC
.	.	TRBV5-1	TRBJ1-6	CASSPEGQGPYSPLHF	TGCGCCAGCAGCCCCGAGGGGCAGGGCCCCTATTCACCCCTCCACTTT
.	.	TRBV4-1	TRBJ2-5	CASSQERQLQETQYF	TGCGCCAGCAGCCAAGAAAGACAGCTCCAAGAGACCCAGTACTTC
.	.	TRBV20-1	TRBJ1-2	CSARDWGAQKGYTF	TGCAGTGCTAGAGATTGGGGGGCGCAGAAAGGCTACACCTTC
.	.	TRBV6-2/TRBV6-3	TRBJ2-1	CASRTGTEQFF	TGTGCCAGCAGGACCGGGACTGAGCAGTTCTTC
.	.	TRBV3-1	TRBJ2-5	CASSHRADQETQYF	TGTGCCAGCAGCCATCGGGCAGACCAAGAGACCCAGTACTTC
.	.	TRBV20-1	TRBJ1-1	CSARDNRLTEAFF	TGCAGTGCTAGAGATAACAGACTCACTGAAGCTTTCTTT
.	.	TRBV5-1	TRBJ2-7	CASSFPKDGGYEQYF	TGCGCCAGCAGCTTCCCAAAGGATGGGGGATACGAGCAGTACTTC
.	.	TRBV19	TRBJ1-1	CASTHGVSLNTEAFF	TGTGCCAGTACACATGGAGTCAGTCTGAACACTGAAGCTTTCTTT
.	.	TRBV28	TRBJ1-2	CASSFRVDGYTF	TGTGCCAGCAGTTTCAGGGTTGACGGCTACACCTTC
.	.	TRBV18	TRBJ2-1	CASSPRLSPVGGWANNEQFF	TGTGCCAGCTCACCGCGCCTCAGTCCTGTAGGAGGGTGGGCGAACAATGAGCAGTTCTTC
.	.	TRBV19	TRBJ2-2	CASSIQARVELFF	TGTGCCAGTAGTATCCAGGCGAGAGTCGAGCTGTTTTTT
.	.	TRBV28	TRBJ2-7	CASSDRHLSYEQYF	TGTGCCAGCAGTGACCGGCACCTATCCTACGAGCAGTACTTC
.	.	TRBV6-6	TRBJ2-7	CATENPGTWEQYF	TGTGCCACCGAAAACCCCGGGACATGGGAGCAGTACTTC
.	.	TRBV30	TRBJ1-4	CAWSIGGNEKLFF	TGTGCCTGGAGCATAGGGGGAAATGAAAAACTGTTTTTT
.	.	TRBV21-1	TRBJ2-7	CASSKGSERPEIYEQYF	TGTGCCAGCAGCAAGGGCTCAGAAAGGCCAGAGATCTACGAGCAGTACTTC
.	TRBD1	TRBV20-1	TRBJ2-6	CSARTGAFSGANVLTF	TGCAGTGCCCGGACAGGGGCCTTCTCTGGGGCCAACGTCCTGACTTTC
.	TRBD1	TRBV5-4	TRBJ2-2	CASSPLRTGNGELFF	TGTGCCAGCAGCCCCCTACGGACAGGGAACGGGGAGCTGTTTTTT
.	TRBD1	TRBV29-1	TRBJ1-1	CSVGGTGVSTEAFF	TGCAGCGTTGGTGGGACAGGGGTCTCCACTGAAGCTTTCTTT